The clone carrying this T cell receptor (beta chain) was counted ten times or more. Its antigen is currently unknown. The sample is drawn from a study of identical twins. Study-level points and caveats: Within cord blood, abundant beta clonotypes carried fewer insertions, but memory repertoires showed no such trend.

V lost 1 base to trimming and J lost 7 bases, with 10 bases between them. CDR3 length equals 13 residues. Template switching created a universal primer site, and the cDNA included unique molecular identifiers. In TCRdb, the 5' RACE reads were re-called with MiXCR into one record per CDR3 protein. The data hold some 730,000 distinct CDR3 sequences, with around a sixth observed a single time. Only healthy Caucasians were enrolled as donors. The sample was also linked to a second study, of T cells expressing NK-cell markers. That study adds: Top CD8+ clonotypes included the dominant CD3+CD56+NKG2C+ clonotypes in several donors.

The genes are TRBV12-3 or TRBV12-4 and TRBJ1-2, with D possibly matching TRBD1 (5 bases). The TCR comes from a woman in her late teens or twenties in good health. The specimen was PBMCs. The chain's CDR3 is CASSLGGAGGYTF. The CDR3 DNA reads as TGTGCCAGCAGTTTAGGAGGGGCTGGTGGCTACACCTTC.